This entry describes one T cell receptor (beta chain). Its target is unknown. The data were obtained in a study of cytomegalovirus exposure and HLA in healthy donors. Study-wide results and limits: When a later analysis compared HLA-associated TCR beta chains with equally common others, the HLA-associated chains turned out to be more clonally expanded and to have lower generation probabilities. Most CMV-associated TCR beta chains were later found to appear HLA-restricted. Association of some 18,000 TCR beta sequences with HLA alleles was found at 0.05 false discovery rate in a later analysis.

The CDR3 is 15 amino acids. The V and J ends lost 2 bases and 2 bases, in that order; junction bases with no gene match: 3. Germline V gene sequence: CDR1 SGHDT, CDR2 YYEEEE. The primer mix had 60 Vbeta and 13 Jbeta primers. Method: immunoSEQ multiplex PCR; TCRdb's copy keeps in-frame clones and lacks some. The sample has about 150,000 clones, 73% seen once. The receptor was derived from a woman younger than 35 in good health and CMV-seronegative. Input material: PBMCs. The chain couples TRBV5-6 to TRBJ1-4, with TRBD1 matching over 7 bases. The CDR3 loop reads CASSFLGQTNEKLFF. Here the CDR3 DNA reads TGTGCCAGCAGCTTTCTGGGACAGACTAATGAAAAACTGTTTTTT.